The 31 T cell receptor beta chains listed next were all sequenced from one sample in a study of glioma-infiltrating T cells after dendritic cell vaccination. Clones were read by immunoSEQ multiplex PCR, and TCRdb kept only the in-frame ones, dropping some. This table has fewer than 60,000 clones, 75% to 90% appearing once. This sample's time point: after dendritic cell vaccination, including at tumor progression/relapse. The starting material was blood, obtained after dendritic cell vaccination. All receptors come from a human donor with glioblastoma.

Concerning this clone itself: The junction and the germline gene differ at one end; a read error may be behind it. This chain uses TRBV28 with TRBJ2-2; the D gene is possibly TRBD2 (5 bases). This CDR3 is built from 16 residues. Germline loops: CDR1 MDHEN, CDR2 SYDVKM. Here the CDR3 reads CASTRGRNVNTGELFF. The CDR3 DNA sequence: TGTGCCAGCACAAGAGGACGGAACGTTAACACCGGGGAGTTGTTTTTT.

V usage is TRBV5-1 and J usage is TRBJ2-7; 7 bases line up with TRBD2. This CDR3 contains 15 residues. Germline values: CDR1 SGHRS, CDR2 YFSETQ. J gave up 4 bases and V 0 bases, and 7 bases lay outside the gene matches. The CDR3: CASSLAFAGVYEQYF. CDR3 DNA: TGCGCCAGCAGCTTGGCCTTTGCGGGAGTTTACGAGCAGTACTTC.

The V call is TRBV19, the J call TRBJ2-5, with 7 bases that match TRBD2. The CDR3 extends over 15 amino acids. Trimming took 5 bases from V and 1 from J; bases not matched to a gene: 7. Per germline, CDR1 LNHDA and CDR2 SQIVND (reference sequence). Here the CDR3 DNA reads TGTGCCAGTAGTTGGGGAGGGCAGGGCCAAGAGACCCAGTACTTC. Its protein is CASSWGGQGQETQYF. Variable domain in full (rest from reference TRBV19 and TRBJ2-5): DGGITQSPKYLFRKEGQNVTLSCEQNLNHDAMYWYRQDPGQGLRLIYYSQIVNDFQKGDIAEGYSVSREKKESFPLTVTSAQKNPTAFYLCASSWGGQGQETQYFGPGTRLLVL.

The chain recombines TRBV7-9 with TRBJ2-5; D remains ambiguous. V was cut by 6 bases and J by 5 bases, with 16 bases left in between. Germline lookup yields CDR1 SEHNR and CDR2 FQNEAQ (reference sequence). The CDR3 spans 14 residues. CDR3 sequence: CASSPLRLRETQYF. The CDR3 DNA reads TGTGCCAGCAGTCCTCTGAGGCTTAGGGAGACCCAGTACTTC.

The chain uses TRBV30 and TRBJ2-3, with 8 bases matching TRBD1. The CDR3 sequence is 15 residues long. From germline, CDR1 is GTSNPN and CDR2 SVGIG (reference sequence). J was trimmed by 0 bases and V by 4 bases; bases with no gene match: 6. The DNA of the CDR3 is TGTGCCTGGAAAGTGGGACAGGCTAGCACAGATACGCAGTATTTT. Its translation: CAWKVGQASTDTQYF.

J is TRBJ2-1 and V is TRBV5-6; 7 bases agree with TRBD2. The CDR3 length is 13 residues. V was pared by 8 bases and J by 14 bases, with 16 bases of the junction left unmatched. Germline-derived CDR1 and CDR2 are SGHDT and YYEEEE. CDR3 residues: CASKPGGPTLEFF. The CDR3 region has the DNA TGTGCCAGTAAACCGGGAGGACCTACACTAGAGTTCTTC.

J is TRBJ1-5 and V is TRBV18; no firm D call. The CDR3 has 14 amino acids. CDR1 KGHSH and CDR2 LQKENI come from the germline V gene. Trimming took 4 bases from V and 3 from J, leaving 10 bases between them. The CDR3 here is CASSLRSDNQPQHF. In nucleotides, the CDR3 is TGTGCCAGCTCACTCAGGTCCGACAATCAGCCCCAGCATTTT.

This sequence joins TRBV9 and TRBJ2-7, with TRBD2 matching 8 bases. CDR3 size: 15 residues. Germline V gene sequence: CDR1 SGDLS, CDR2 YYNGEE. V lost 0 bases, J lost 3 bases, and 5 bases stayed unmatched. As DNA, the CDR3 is TGTGCCAGCAGCGTAGCGGCGGGAGGACACTACGAGCAGTACTTC. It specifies CASSVAAGGHYEQYF. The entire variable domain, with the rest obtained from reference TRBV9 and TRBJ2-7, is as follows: DSGVTQTPKHLITATGQRVTLRCSPRSGDLSVYWYQQSLDQGLQFLIQYYNGEERAKGNILERFSAQQFPDLHSELNLSSLELGDSALYFCASSVAAGGHYEQYFGPGTRLTVT.

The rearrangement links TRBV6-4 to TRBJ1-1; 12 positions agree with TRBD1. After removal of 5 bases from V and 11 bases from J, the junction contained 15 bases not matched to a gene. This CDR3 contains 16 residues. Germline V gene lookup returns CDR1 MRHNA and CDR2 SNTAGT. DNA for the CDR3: TGTGCCAGCAGTATAGACGCCGGGACAGGGGGCGAGCAGGCTTTCTTT. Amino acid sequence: CASSIDAGTGGEQAFF.

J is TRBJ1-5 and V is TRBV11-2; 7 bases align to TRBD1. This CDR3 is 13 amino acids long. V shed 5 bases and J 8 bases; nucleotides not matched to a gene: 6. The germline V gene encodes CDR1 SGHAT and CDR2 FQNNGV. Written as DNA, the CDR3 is TGTGCCAGCAGCCTGGGTACAGGGGAGCCCCAGCATTTT. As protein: CASSLGTGEPQHF. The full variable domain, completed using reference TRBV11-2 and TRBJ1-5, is EAGVAQSPRYKIIEKRQSVAFWCNPISGHATLYWYQQILGQGPKLLIQFQNNGVVDDSQLPKDRFSAERLKGVDSTLKIQPAKLEDSAVYLCASSLGTGEPQHFGDGTRLSIL.

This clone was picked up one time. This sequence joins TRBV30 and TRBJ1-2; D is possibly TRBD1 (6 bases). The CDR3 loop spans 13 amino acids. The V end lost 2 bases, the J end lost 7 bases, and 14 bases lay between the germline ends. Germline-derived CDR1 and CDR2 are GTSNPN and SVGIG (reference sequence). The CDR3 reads CAWSYMGAVGYTF. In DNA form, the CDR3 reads TGTGCCTGGAGTTACATGGGGGCGGTTGGCTACACCTTC.

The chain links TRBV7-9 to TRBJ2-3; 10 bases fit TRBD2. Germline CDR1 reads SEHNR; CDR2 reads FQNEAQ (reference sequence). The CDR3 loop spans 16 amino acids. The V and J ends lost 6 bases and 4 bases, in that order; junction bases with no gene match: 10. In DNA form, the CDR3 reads TGTGCCAGCAGTCAAGACACACTAGCGGGACCAGATACGCAGTATTTT. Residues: CASSQDTLAGPDTQYF.

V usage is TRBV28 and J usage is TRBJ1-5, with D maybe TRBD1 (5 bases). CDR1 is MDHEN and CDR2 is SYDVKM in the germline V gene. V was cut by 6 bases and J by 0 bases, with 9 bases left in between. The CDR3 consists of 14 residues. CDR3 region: CASSAGGSNQPQHF. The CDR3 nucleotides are TGTGCCAGCAGCGCCGGGGGTAGCAATCAGCCCCAGCATTTT.

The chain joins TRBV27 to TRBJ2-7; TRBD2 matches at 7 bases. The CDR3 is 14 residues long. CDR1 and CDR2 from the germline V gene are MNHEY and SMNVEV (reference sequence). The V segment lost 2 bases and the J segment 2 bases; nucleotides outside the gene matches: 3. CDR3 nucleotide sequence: TGTGCCAGCAGTTTAAGCGGGACCCCCTACGAGCAGTACTTC. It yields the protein CASSLSGTPYEQYF.

CDR3 nucleotide sequence: TGTGCCAGCAGCCCAAGACAGGGACGCACAGATACGCAGTATTTT. It specifies CASSPRQGRTDTQYF. J is TRBJ2-3 and V is TRBV7-2, with 7 nucleotides matching TRBD1. This CDR3 has 15 residues. With V trimmed by 5 bases and J by 1 base, 6 bases remained unmatched. The germline V gene encodes CDR1 SGHTA and CDR2 FQGNSA.

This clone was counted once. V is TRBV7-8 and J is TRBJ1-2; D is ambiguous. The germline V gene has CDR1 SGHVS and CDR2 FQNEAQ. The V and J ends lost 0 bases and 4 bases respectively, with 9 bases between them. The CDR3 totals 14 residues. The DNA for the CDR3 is TGTGCCAGCAGCTTAGCGCAAGAGCCCTATGGCTACACCTTC. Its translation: CASSLAQEPYGYTF.

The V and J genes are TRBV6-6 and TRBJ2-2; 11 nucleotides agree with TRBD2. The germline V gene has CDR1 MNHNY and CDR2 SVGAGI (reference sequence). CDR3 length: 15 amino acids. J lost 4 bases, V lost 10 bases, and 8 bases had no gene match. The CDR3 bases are TGTGCCACCCTTAGCGGGAGGGTAAGCACCGGGGAGCTGTTTTTT. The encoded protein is CATLSGRVSTGELFF.

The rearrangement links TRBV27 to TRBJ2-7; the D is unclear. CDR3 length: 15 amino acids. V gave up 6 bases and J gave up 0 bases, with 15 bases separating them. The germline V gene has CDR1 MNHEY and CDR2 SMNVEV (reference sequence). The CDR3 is CASSLQIAGSYEQYF. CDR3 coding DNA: TGTGCCAGCAGCCTACAGATCGCTGGCTCCTACGAGCAGTACTTC.

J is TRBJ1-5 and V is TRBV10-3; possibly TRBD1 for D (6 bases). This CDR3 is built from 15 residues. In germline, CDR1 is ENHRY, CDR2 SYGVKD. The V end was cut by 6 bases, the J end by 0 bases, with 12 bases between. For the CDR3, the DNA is TGTGCCATCAGCACGACAGGTAATAGCAATCAGCCCCAGCATTTT. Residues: CAISTTGNSNQPQHF.

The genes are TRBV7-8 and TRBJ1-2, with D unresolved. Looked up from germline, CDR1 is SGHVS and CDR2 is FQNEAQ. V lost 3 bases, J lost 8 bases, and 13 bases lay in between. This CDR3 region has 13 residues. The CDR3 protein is CASSFEGRGGYTF. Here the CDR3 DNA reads TGTGCCAGCAGCTTTGAGGGTCGGGGAGGCTACACCTTC.

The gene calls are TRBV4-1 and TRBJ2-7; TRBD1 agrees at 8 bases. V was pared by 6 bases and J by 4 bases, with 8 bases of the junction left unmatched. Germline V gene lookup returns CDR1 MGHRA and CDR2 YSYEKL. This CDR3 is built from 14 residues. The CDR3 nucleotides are TGCGCCAGCAGTCAACAGGGGGTTCGATACGAGCAGTACTTC. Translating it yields CASSQQGVRYEQYF.

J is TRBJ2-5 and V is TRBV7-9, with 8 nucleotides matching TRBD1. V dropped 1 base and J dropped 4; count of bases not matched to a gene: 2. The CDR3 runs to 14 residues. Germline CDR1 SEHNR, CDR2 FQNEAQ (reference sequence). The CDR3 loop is CASSLGTGRETQYF. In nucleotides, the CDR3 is TGTGCCAGCAGCTTAGGGACAGGGCGAGAGACCCAGTACTTC.

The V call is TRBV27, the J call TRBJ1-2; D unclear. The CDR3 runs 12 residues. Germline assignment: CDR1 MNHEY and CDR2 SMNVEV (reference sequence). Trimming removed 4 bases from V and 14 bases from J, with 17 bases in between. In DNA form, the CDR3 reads TGTGCCAGCAGTTCCCCGAGTCTTATCTCGACCTTC. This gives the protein CASSSPSLISTF.

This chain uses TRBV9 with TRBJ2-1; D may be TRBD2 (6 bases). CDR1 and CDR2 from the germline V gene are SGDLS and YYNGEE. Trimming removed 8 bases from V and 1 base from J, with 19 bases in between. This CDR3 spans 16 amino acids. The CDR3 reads CASQAGGGTSYNEQFF. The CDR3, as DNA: TGTGCCAGTCAAGCTGGTGGAGGGACTTCCTACAATGAGCAGTTCTTC.

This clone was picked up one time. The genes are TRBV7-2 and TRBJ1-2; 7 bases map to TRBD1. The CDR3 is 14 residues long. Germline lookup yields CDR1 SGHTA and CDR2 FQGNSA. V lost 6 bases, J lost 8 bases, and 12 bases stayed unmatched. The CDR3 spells CASRGGGGKDGYTF. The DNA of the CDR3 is TGTGCCAGCAGGGGAGGAGGGGGCAAAGACGGCTACACCTTC. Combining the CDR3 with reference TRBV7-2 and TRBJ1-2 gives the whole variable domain GAGVSQSPSNKVTEKGKDVELRCDPISGHTALYWYRQSLGQGLEFLIYFQGNSAPDKSGLPSDRFSAERTGGSVSTLTIQRTQQEDSAVYLCASRGGGGKDGYTFGSGTRLTVV.

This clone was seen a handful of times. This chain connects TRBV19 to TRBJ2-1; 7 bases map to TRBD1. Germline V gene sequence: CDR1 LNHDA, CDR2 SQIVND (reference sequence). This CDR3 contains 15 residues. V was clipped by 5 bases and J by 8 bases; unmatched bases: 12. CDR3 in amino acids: CASSANRGWVDEQFF. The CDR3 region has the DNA TGTGCCAGTAGTGCTAACAGGGGCTGGGTGGATGAGCAGTTCTTC.

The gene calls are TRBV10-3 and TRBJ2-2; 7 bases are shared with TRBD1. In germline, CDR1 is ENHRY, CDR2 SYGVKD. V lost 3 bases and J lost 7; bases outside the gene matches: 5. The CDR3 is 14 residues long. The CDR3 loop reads CAISDRGLGGELFF. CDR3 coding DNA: TGTGCCATCAGTGACAGGGGGTTGGGCGGGGAGCTGTTTTTT.

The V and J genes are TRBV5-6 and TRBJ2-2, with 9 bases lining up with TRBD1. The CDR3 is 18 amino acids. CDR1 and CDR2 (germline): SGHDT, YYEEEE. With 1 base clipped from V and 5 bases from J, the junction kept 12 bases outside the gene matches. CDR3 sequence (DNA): TGTGCCAGCAGCTTGCGACAGGGGGAAATCCTGCCGACCGGGGAGCTGTTTTTT. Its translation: CASSLRQGEILPTGELFF.

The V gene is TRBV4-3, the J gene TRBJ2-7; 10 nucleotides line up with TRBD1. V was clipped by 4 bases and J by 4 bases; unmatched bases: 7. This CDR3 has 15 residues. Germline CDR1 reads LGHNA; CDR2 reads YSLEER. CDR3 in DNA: TGCGCCAGCAGCCGGGACAGGGGTAAATTTTACGAGCAGTACTTC. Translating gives CASSRDRGKFYEQYF.

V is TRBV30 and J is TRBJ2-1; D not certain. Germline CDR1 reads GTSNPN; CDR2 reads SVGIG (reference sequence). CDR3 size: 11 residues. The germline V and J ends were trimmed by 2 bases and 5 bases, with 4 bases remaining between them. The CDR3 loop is CAWSNNNEQFF. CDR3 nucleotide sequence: TGTGCCTGGAGTAACAACAATGAGCAGTTCTTC.

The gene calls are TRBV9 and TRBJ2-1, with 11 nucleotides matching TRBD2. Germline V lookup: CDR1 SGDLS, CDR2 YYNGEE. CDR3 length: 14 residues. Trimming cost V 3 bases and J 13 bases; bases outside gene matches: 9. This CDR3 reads CASSAQSLAGDQFF. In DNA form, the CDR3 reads TGTGCCAGCAGCGCTCAATCACTAGCGGGAGATCAGTTCTTC. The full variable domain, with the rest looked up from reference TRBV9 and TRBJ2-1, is DSGVTQTPKHLITATGQRVTLRCSPRSGDLSVYWYQQSLDQGLQFLIQYYNGEERAKGNILERFSAQQFPDLHSELNLSSLELGDSALYFCASSAQSLAGDQFFGPGTRLTVL.